This passage covers 25 T cell receptor beta chains from one sample sequenced in a study of blood T cell repertoires in COVID-19. Libraries were prepared by immunoSEQ multiplex PCR; TCRdb keeps only in-frame clonotypes and omits some of them. The sample lists approximately 90,000 clones; more than 80% were seen once. The sequencing sample was made of peripheral blood. These receptors were taken from a woman older than 75 with acute or convalescent COVID-19.

This clone was seen at least ten times. This sequence joins TRBV6-5 and TRBJ2-7; D perhaps matches TRBD1 (7 bases). CDR1 is MNHEY, CDR2 SVGAGI, per germline. V was shortened by 7 bases and J by 3 bases, with 19 bases between the two germline ends. This CDR3 contains 15 residues. This CDR3 reads CASNLQEGQNYEQYF. CDR3 sequence (DNA): TGTGCCAGCAACCTCCAGGAGGGACAGAACTACGAGCAGTACTTC.

The gene calls are TRBV5-4 and TRBJ2-7; 8 bases are a match to TRBD1. This CDR3 contains 15 residues. CDR1 and CDR2 from the germline V gene are SGHNT and YYREEE (reference sequence). V shed 3 bases and J 3 bases; nucleotides not matched to a gene: 8. CDR3 sequence: CASSWATGGFYEQYF. CDR3 DNA sequence: TGTGCCAGCAGCTGGGCAACAGGGGGGTTCTACGAGCAGTACTTC.

The genes are TRBV3-1 (or the pseudogene TRBV3-2) and TRBJ1-3; D not resolved. The CDR3 is 16 amino acids. Trimming removed 0 bases from V and 0 bases from J, with 9 bases in between. Germline lookup yields CDR1 LGHDT and CDR2 YNNKEL (reference sequence). CDR3 coding DNA: TGTGCCAGCAGCCAAGAGGCGGCCGTCTCTGGAAACACCATATATTTT. Translated, it gives CASSQEAAVSGNTIYF.

The gene calls are TRBV5-1 and TRBJ2-4; perhaps TRBD1 as D (8 bases). The CDR3 runs to 14 residues. V lost 4 bases, J lost 7 bases, and 15 bases lay in between. From germline, CDR1 is SGHRS and CDR2 YFSETQ. The CDR3 DNA is TGCGCCAGCAGCCAGGACAGGGAGGGGAACATTCAGTACTTC. This codes for CASSQDREGNIQYF.

The gene calls are TRBV24-1 and TRBJ2-2; the D is unclear. This CDR3 has 14 amino acids. V shed 4 bases and J shed 2 bases, with 7 bases lying between them. CDR1 KGHDR and CDR2 SFDVKD come from the germline V gene. The CDR3 bases are TGTGCCACCAGTGACAGGCGAAACACCGGGGAGCTGTTTTTT. As protein: CATSDRRNTGELFF.

The chain combines TRBV6-5 with TRBJ2-6, with 9 bases aligning to TRBD1. The germline gives CDR1 MNHEY, CDR2 SVGAGI. The CDR3 spans 15 residues. Trimming removed 5 bases from V and 4 bases from J; junction bases left unmatched: 3. CDR3 coding DNA: TGTGCCAGCAGTAGGACAGGGGCCGGGGCCAACGTCCTGACTTTC. Its protein product is CASSRTGAGANVLTF.

This chain uses TRBV5-1 with TRBJ2-3, with 7 nucleotides matching TRBD1. Per the germline V gene, CDR1 is SGHRS and CDR2 is YFSETQ. With 3 bases clipped from V and 7 bases from J, the junction kept 8 bases outside the gene matches. The CDR3 is 14 amino acids. CDR3 protein: CASSSTGLENTQYF. The CDR3 DNA sequence: TGCGCCAGCAGCTCGACAGGGTTGGAGAATACGCAGTATTTT.

The chain recombines TRBV24-1 with TRBJ2-5; maybe TRBD2 (7 bases). The germline gives CDR1 KGHDR, CDR2 SFDVKD. V lost 3 bases and J lost 1, with 14 bases in between. The CDR3 consists of 16 residues. CDR3 loop: CATSDGGGGGQETQYF. The CDR3 coding sequence is TGTGCCACCAGTGATGGGGGGGGAGGGGGCCAAGAGACCCAGTACTTC.

This clone was seen a few times. The chain couples TRBV27 to TRBJ2-7; possibly TRBD1 for D (5 bases). V was trimmed by 7 bases and J by 2 bases, leaving 18 bases between them. Germline lookup yields CDR1 MNHEY and CDR2 SMNVEV (reference sequence). The CDR3 length is 15 residues. The CDR3 DNA reads TGTGCCAGCACCTCTTACGGTACAGGAACCTACGAGCAGTACTTC. Translation gives CASTSYGTGTYEQYF.

The V gene is TRBV7-2, the J gene TRBJ2-2; 9 nucleotides line up with TRBD1. Trimming cost V 6 bases and J 5 bases; bases outside gene matches: 7. The CDR3 totals 15 residues. CDR1 is SGHTA and CDR2 is FQGNSA in the germline V gene. Written as DNA, the CDR3 is TGTGCCAGCAGACCAAACAGGGGGCAGACCGGGGAGCTGTTTTTT. This encodes CASRPNRGQTGELFF.

This chain links TRBV10-3 with TRBJ2-3; 15 bases line up with TRBD2. The CDR3 sequence is 14 residues long. The J segment lost 4 bases and the V segment lost 8 bases, leaving 1 base of the junction unmatched. Germline V gene data show CDR1 as ENHRY and CDR2 as SYGVKD. CDR3 region: CAIGTSGGSDTQYF. CDR3 nucleotides: TGTGCCATCGGGACTAGCGGGGGGTCAGATACGCAGTATTTT.

The V call is TRBV10-3, the J call TRBJ2-7, with no clear D. The CDR3 extends over 13 amino acids. Germline V CDR1 and CDR2: ENHRY, SYGVKD. Between the trimmed V and J ends, which lost 6 bases and 2 bases, there was a span of 11 bases. The CDR3 loop reads CAISYVSAYEQYF. CDR3 in DNA: TGTGCCATCAGCTACGTGTCGGCCTACGAGCAGTACTTC.

This sequence joins TRBV5-1 and TRBJ2-2, with 7 bases identical to TRBD2. This CDR3 region has 15 residues. J gave up 7 bases and V 6 bases, and 12 bases lay outside the gene matches. The germline V gene has CDR1 SGHRS and CDR2 YFSETQ. The CDR3 spells CASTPGAGYSGELFF. The CDR3, as DNA: TGCGCCAGCACCCCAGGAGCGGGATATAGCGGGGAGCTGTTTTTT.

The chain employs TRBV14 and TRBJ2-1, with 7 bases that match TRBD1. The CDR3 contains 13 residues. Germline V gene data show CDR1 as SGHDN and CDR2 as FVKESK. J was trimmed by 10 bases and V by 4 bases; bases with no gene match: 7. The CDR3 here is CASSLIRGQEQFF. The CDR3 DNA reads as TGTGCCAGCAGCCTTATAAGGGGACAGGAGCAGTTCTTC.

This sequence joins TRBV3-1 (or the pseudogene TRBV3-2) and TRBJ2-5, with D perhaps TRBD2 (7 bases). Germline-derived CDR1 and CDR2 are LGHDT and YNNKEL (reference sequence). This CDR3 contains 15 residues. V lost 5 bases and J lost 3, with 16 bases in between. The CDR3 DNA reads as TGTGCCAGCAGCGAGTGGGGGGGGGCCAAAGAGACCCAGTACTTC. Protein: CASSEWGGAKETQYF.

This clone was seen a handful of times. CDR3 coding DNA: TGTGCCAGCAGCTTAGCTGCCAGGGTAGAATATACCGGGGAGCTGTTTTTT. Translated: CASSLAARVEYTGELFF. The gene calls are TRBV7-6 and TRBJ2-2; tentatively, D is TRBD1 (5 bases). V was cut by 0 bases and J by 5 bases, with 16 bases left in between. This CDR3 is 17 amino acids long. Germline-derived CDR1 and CDR2 are SGHVS and FNYEAQ.

V gene TRBV4-1 combines with J gene TRBJ2-3; TRBD2 is a possible D gene (6 bases). The CDR3 sequence is 14 residues long. Germline CDR1 is MGHRA and CDR2 is YSYEKL. Between the trimmed V and J ends, which lost 1 base and 3 bases, there was a span of 8 bases. Here the CDR3 reads CASSQGAGTDTQYF. Here the CDR3 DNA reads TGCGCCAGCAGCCAAGGGGCGGGGACAGATACGCAGTATTTT.

The V gene is TRBV2, the J gene TRBJ1-1; D is unresolved. V was clipped by 6 bases and J by 3 bases, with 11 bases between them. The V gene's germline CDR1 is SNHLY and CDR2 FYNNEI. CDR3 size: 13 residues. In DNA, the CDR3 is TGTGCCAGCAGCCAGAGGGATCACACTGAAGCTTTCTTT. It yields the protein CASSQRDHTEAFF.

The V call is TRBV27, the J call TRBJ2-7; 9 nucleotides align to TRBD2. The CDR3 loop spans 15 amino acids. Trimming at V came to 3 bases and at J to 1 base, leaving 4 bases not matched to a gene. Germline V gene data show CDR1 as MNHEY and CDR2 as SMNVEV (reference sequence). CDR3 sequence reads: CASSLSLAGSYEQYF. The DNA of the CDR3 is TGTGCCAGCAGTTTGTCCCTAGCGGGATCCTACGAGCAGTACTTC.

The CDR3 DNA sequence: TGTGCCAGCAACGGACAGTGGGGGACTGAAGCTTTCTTT. This encodes CASNGQWGTEAFF. The rearrangement joins TRBV6-5 to TRBJ1-1, with D tentatively TRBD1 (6 bases). The germline gives CDR1 MNHEY, CDR2 SVGAGI. The CDR3 contains 13 residues. V was shortened by 7 bases and J by 5 bases, with 14 bases between the two germline ends.

The sample holds a few counts of this clone. CDR3 in amino acids: CASSRGTDSYNEQFF. The CDR3 region has the DNA TGTGCCAGTAGTAGGGGGACAGACTCCTACAATGAGCAGTTCTTC. This chain links TRBV19 with TRBJ2-1; TRBD1 aligns across 7 bases. The length of the CDR3 is 15 residues. Per germline, CDR1 LNHDA and CDR2 SQIVND (reference sequence). Trimming cost V 4 bases and J 0 bases; bases outside gene matches: 3.

The chain uses TRBV19 and TRBJ2-1; the match to TRBD2 covers 8 bases. V shed 7 bases and J 0 bases; nucleotides not matched to a gene: 8. The germline V gene encodes CDR1 LNHDA and CDR2 SQIVND (reference sequence). This CDR3 is built from 16 residues. DNA of the CDR3: TGTGCCAGTACCGTCTCGGGGACTAGCTCCTACAATGAGCAGTTCTTC. Protein: CASTVSGTSSYNEQFF. Together with reference TRBV19 and TRBJ2-1, the CDR3 gives the full variable domain: DGGITQSPKYLFRKEGQNVTLSCEQNLNHDAMYWYRQDPGQGLRLIYYSQIVNDFQKGDIAEGYSVSREKKESFPLTVTSAQKNPTAFYLCASTVSGTSSYNEQFFGPGTRLTVL.

The DNA for the CDR3 is TGTGCCAGCAGCCAAGCCGGGACAGCTAACTATGGCTACACCTTC. Translated, it gives CASSQAGTANYGYTF. The chain joins TRBV4-2 to TRBJ1-2; 7 bases are a match to TRBD1. This CDR3 spans 15 amino acids. Trimming cost V 1 base and J 0 bases; bases outside gene matches: 2. The V gene's germline CDR1 is LGHNA and CDR2 YNFKEQ.

V and J are TRBV10-2 and TRBJ2-7; 9 bases line up with TRBD2. Germline loops: CDR1 WSHSY, CDR2 SAAADI. V lost 4 bases and J lost 2; bases outside the gene matches: 15. This CDR3 is 18 amino acids long. The CDR3 nucleotides are TGCGCCAGCAGTGGGGGCACCCGAGTAGCGGGGGCCACCTACGAGCAGTACTTC. Encoded protein: CASSGGTRVAGATYEQYF.

In its sample, this clone was seen once. The chain joins TRBV2 to TRBJ1-5, with a possible D match to TRBD1 (5 bases). CDR1 SNHLY and CDR2 FYNNEI come from the germline V gene. Trimming shortened V by 5 bases and J by 6 bases, and 17 bases separated the two germline ends. This CDR3 has 15 amino acids. CDR3 protein: CASSNPSGFGQPQHF. The CDR3 DNA follows: TGTGCCAGCAGTAATCCATCAGGGTTTGGTCAGCCCCAGCATTTT.